The clone carrying this TCR beta chain was observed a handful of times. Its antigen is not identified. These data come from a study of cytomegalovirus exposure and HLA in healthy donors. Findings of the study overall: In an earlier analysis, productive rearrangement rates for most beta V segments clustered near 87% or 30%. Across HLA loci, a later analysis found differing TCR association rates, with DRB1 most and HLA-C fewest. Sequencing probably produced one cluster of sequence variants that were highly shared.

The PCR used 60 Vbeta and 13 Jbeta primers. This table comes from immunoSEQ multiplex PCR, and its TCRdb copy is limited to in-frame clones, with some not included. The table lists about 97,000 clones, less than 9.5% of them singletons. The TCR comes from a man aged 45 to 65 in good health and CMV-seropositive. Sequences were obtained from PBMCs.

The CDR3 sequence: CASSQGTGVNYEQYF. CDR3 bases: TGTGCCAGCAGCCAAGGGACAGGGGTAAATTACGAGCAGTACTTC. The rearrangement joins TRBV4-2 to TRBJ2-7, with TRBD1 matching over 9 bases. The CDR3 totals 15 residues. Germline CDR1 reads LGHNA; CDR2 reads YNFKEQ. V lost 1 base to trimming and J lost 4 bases; unmatched junction nucleotides: 5.